The T cell receptor beta chain under discussion was sequenced for a study of shared clonotypes between healthy human individuals. The length of the CDR3 is 15 residues. Germline V gene sequence: CDR1 SGHNT, CDR2 YENEEA. The J segment lost 2 bases and the V segment lost 5 bases, leaving 8 bases of the junction unmatched. Splitting of each subset's genomic DNA was done evenly across several immunoSEQ plates. Original handling: Filtering differed because ImmunoSEQ produced junction-only sequences that carried no quality scores. Assay used: immunoSEQ multiplex PCR; TCRdb lists only in-frame clones, some missing. The V and J calls and clone size were taken over from that table, and D and trimming were inferred from the DNA. The sample records around 1.1 million clones, 77% being singletons.

The receptor was isolated from a man younger than 35 in good health. Some clones in this sample may be carry-over from other donors' samples. Sequenced: memory CD4+ T cells from PBMCs. This sample's subset: CD45RA-negative fraction. This chain joins TRBV11-3 and TRBJ1-1; 7 positions agree with TRBD1. Here the CDR3 DNA reads TGTGCCAGCAGCCGGGACAGCGCGGGTAACACTGAAGCTTTCTTT. Protein sequence: CASSRDSAGNTEAFF.